The 5 T cell receptor beta chains given below trace back to one sample, sequenced in a study of early T cells in non-severe SARS-CoV-2 infection. In TCRdb, the 5' RACE reads were re-called with MiXCR into one record per CDR3 protein. Of some 98,000 distinct CDR3 sequences in the sample, roughly 9.6% were seen once. The sample consisted of whole blood. Every receptor here comes from an adult who was a healthcare worker with PCR-confirmed SARS-CoV-2 infection or an uninfected control (not recorded which).

There are many counts of this clonotype. The chain is built from TRBV20-1 and TRBJ1-6, with a weak D call TRBD1 (5 bases). V was shortened by 4 bases and J by 6 bases, with 19 bases between the two germline ends. This CDR3 is built from 16 residues. Germline V gene data show CDR1 as DFQATT and CDR2 as SNEGSKA (reference sequence). CDR3 loop: CSAKLGDGLPNSPLHF. In nucleotides, the CDR3 is TGCAGTGCTAAATTAGGGGACGGGCTGCCTAATTCACCCCTCCACTTT.

This clonotype has more than one count but fewer than ten. The chain combines TRBV6-5 with TRBJ1-2; no reliable D call. Trimming left V 6 bases short and J 4 bases short, with 12 bases between. The V gene's germline CDR1 is MNHEY and CDR2 SVGAGI. This CDR3 contains 13 residues. The CDR3, as DNA: TGTGCCAGCAGCCCAGAGCGGGGCTATGGCTACACCTTC. It specifies CASSPERGYGYTF.

This sequence joins TRBV5-1 and TRBJ2-7; no firm D call. V was cut by 2 bases and J by 0 bases, with 9 bases left in between. The CDR3 runs to 14 residues. CDR1 is SGHRS, CDR2 YFSETQ, per germline. Written as DNA, the CDR3 is TGCGCCAGCAGCTTTAGAACCCGCTCCTACGAGCAGTACTTC. It is translated as CASSFRTRSYEQYF.

This clonotype has more than one count but fewer than ten. V gene TRBV2 combines with J gene TRBJ2-5; D is undetermined. Trimming removed 2 bases at V and 5 bases at J, with 3 bases between. This CDR3 contains 11 residues. CDR1 and CDR2 (germline): SNHLY, FYNNEI. CDR3 loop: CASSEYETQYF. The CDR3 DNA sequence: TGTGCCAGCAGTGAATACGAGACCCAGTACTTC.

This rearrangement joins TRBV19 to TRBJ2-1, with 7 nucleotides matching TRBD1. The CDR3 consists of 16 residues. V lost 3 bases and J lost 1; bases outside the gene matches: 6. Germline V gene data show CDR1 as LNHDA and CDR2 as SQIVND (reference sequence). CDR3 protein: CASSMGMGQSYNEQFF. CDR3 DNA: TGTGCCAGTAGTATGGGGATGGGACAGTCCTACAATGAGCAGTTCTTC.